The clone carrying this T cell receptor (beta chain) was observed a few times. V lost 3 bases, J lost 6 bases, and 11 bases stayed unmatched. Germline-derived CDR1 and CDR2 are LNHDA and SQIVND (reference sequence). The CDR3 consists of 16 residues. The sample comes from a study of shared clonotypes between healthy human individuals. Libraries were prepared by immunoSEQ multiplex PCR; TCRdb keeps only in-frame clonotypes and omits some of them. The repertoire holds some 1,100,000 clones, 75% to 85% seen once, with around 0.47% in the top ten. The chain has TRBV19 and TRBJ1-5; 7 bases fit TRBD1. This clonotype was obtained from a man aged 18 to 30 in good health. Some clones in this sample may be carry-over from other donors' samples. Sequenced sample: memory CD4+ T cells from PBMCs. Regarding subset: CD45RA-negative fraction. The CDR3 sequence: CASSITPTRGSQPQHF. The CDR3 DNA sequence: TGTGCCAGTAGTATCACCCCAACCAGGGGGAGTCAGCCCCAGCATTTT.